This T cell receptor beta chain was profiled in a study of blood T cell repertoires in COVID-19. About the research overall: The United States, Italy and Spain supplied acute and convalescent COVID-19 samples. In each case, the material was cDNA or gDNA derived from T cells, B-cell-depleted T cells, or PBMCs.

Original methodology: Nucleated cell number was recorded as an estimate derived from reference gene primer amplification. Clones were read by immunoSEQ multiplex PCR, and TCRdb kept only the in-frame ones, dropping some. Clone size and the V and J calls come from that table; the DNA yielded D and trimming. The sample consists of 62,000 or so clones, around 91% of them appearing once. V lost 5 bases, J lost 7 bases, and 5 bases stayed unmatched. This CDR3 has 14 residues. CDR1 MDHEN and CDR2 SYDVKM come from the germline V gene. This sequence was found in a man aged 45-65 years with acute or convalescent COVID-19. The material sequenced was peripheral blood. The chain employs TRBV28 and TRBJ1-6; 7 positions agree with TRBD1. The CDR3 reads CASSDRDWNSPLHF. Here the CDR3 DNA reads TGTGCCAGCAGTGACAGGGACTGGAATTCACCCCTCCACTTT.